Listed here are 13 T cell receptor beta chains from one sample, sequenced in a study of cytomegalovirus exposure and HLA in healthy donors. TCRdb's table, derived via immunoSEQ multiplex PCR, lists solely in-frame clones and lacks some. Of 80,000 to 90,000 clones listed, approximately 96% are singletons. Material for sequencing was PBMCs. These receptors all stem from a man aged 18 to 29 in good health and CMV-seronegative.

This rearrangement joins TRBV11-2 to TRBJ1-4; TRBD1 matches at 11 bases. This CDR3 has 17 residues. Trimming at V came to 4 bases and at J to 12 bases, leaving 16 bases not matched to a gene. From germline, CDR1 is SGHAT and CDR2 FQNNGV. The CDR3 DNA reads TGTGCCAGCAGCTCACTTGGGACAGGGGGGCCTTTGGCGCAACTGTTTTTT. Translation gives CASSSLGTGGPLAQLFF.

This rearrangement joins TRBV5-4 to TRBJ1-1, with D possibly matching TRBD1 (6 bases). The V end lost 0 bases, the J end lost 5 bases, and 14 bases lay between the germline ends. The germline V gene encodes CDR1 SGHNT and CDR2 YYREEE (reference sequence). The CDR3 spans 15 residues. DNA for the CDR3: TGTGCCAGCAGCTTGGAAAGAGGGGGAGGGACTGAAGCTTTCTTT. Amino acid sequence: CASSLERGGGTEAFF.

The CDR3 bases are TGTGCCAGTAGTTCCGGACAGCTCTATGGCTACACCTTC. As protein: CASSSGQLYGYTF. The V and J genes are TRBV19 and TRBJ1-2; possibly TRBD1 for D (6 bases). The CDR3 is 13 residues long. V lost 5 bases and J lost 4, with 11 bases in between. CDR1 and CDR2 (germline): LNHDA, SQIVND (reference sequence).

This chain connects TRBV30 to TRBJ1-1, with a weak D call TRBD1 (5 bases). The CDR3 spans 11 residues. Trimming took 1 base from V and 10 from J, leaving 10 bases between them. CDR1 is GTSNPN, CDR2 SVGIG, per germline (reference sequence). This CDR3 reads CAWSGQSRAFF. In DNA form, the CDR3 reads TGTGCCTGGAGTGGACAGAGCCGAGCTTTCTTT.

This sequence joins TRBV4-2 and TRBJ2-3; 8 bases fit TRBD2. The germline gives CDR1 LGHNA, CDR2 YNFKEQ. V trimming: 4 bases; J trimming: 6 bases; junction bases outside the gene matches: 9. This CDR3 is 15 amino acids long. The CDR3 is CASSPLAGISDTQYF. CDR3 nucleotides: TGTGCCAGCAGCCCGTTAGCGGGAATCTCCGATACGCAGTATTTT.

The chain carries TRBV18 and TRBJ2-3; 8 bases are a match to TRBD2. J gave up 2 bases and V 0 bases, and 7 bases lay outside the gene matches. CDR1 is KGHSH and CDR2 is LQKENI in the germline V gene. CDR3 size: 17 residues. DNA of the CDR3: TGTGCCAGCTCACCACCCGGGGTAGCGGGGTTCACAGATACGCAGTATTTT. This translates into CASSPPGVAGFTDTQYF.

The genes are TRBV7-2 and TRBJ2-5, with 9 bases fitting TRBD1. The J segment lost 6 bases and the V segment lost 5 bases, leaving 7 bases of the junction unmatched. Per germline, CDR1 SGHTA and CDR2 FQGNSA. The CDR3 totals 14 residues. The CDR3: CASSPDRGSQTQYF. CDR3 in DNA: TGTGCCAGCAGCCCTGACAGGGGGTCTCAGACCCAGTACTTC.

This rearrangement joins TRBV28 to TRBJ2-7; D remains ambiguous. CDR1 is MDHEN, CDR2 SYDVKM, per germline. The CDR3 extends over 12 amino acids. Trimming cost V 5 bases and J 6 bases, with 11 bases left between them. The CDR3 nucleotides read TGTGCCAGCAGTGAGGCCCCGGGCGAGCAGTACTTC. Translation: CASSEAPGEQYF.

The V gene is TRBV10-3, the J gene TRBJ1-2; 8 bases are shared with TRBD1. The junction had 6 bases not matched to a gene; V was cut back by 6 bases and J by 6 bases. CDR1 and CDR2 from the germline V gene are ENHRY and SYGVKD. This CDR3 contains 13 residues. CDR3 sequence reads: CAIRGGQADGYTF. As DNA, the CDR3 is TGTGCCATCAGGGGGGGACAGGCCGATGGCTACACCTTC.

The rearrangement links TRBV5-5 to TRBJ1-3; perhaps TRBD1 as D (6 bases). The CDR3 length is 15 residues. Germline V CDR1 and CDR2: SGHKS, YYEKEE (reference sequence). V shed 2 bases and J shed 2 bases, with 11 bases lying between them. The chain's CDR3 is CASSLDSGAGNTIYF. CDR3 nucleotides: TGTGCCAGCAGCTTAGACTCAGGGGCTGGAAACACCATATATTTT.

This chain connects TRBV5-4 to TRBJ1-1; 7 bases map to TRBD1. V gave up 2 bases and J gave up 4 bases; unmatched junction bases: 2. The CDR3 has 13 residues. Germline CDR1 reads SGHNT; CDR2 reads YYREEE (reference sequence). The CDR3 loop reads CASSLDRATEAFF. CDR3 nucleotides: TGTGCCAGCAGCTTAGACAGGGCCACTGAAGCTTTCTTT.

The rearrangement joins TRBV28 to TRBJ2-4; 14 bases line up with TRBD2. Germline assignment: CDR1 MDHEN and CDR2 SYDVKM. Losses at the gene ends were 3 bases for V and 8 bases for J; bases not matched to a gene: 18. The CDR3 sequence is 20 residues long. In nucleotides, the CDR3 is TGTGCCAGCAGTTTCCGACGGGGACTAGCGGGAGCCCCCGGTCGGGACATTCAGTACTTC. Its protein is CASSFRRGLAGAPGRDIQYF.

This rearrangement joins TRBV19 to TRBJ2-1; 9 nucleotides line up with TRBD1. The CDR3 totals 15 residues. Trimming cost V 5 bases and J 7 bases; bases outside gene matches: 9. Germline values: CDR1 LNHDA, CDR2 SQIVND (reference sequence). In DNA form, the CDR3 reads TGTGCCAGTAGTCCGGCCCGGGACAGGGTAAATGAGCAGTTCTTC. Translation: CASSPARDRVNEQFF. The whole variable domain, remainder taken from reference TRBV19 and TRBJ2-1, is DGGITQSPKYLFRKEGQNVTLSCEQNLNHDAMYWYRQDPGQGLRLIYYSQIVNDFQKGDIAEGYSVSREKKESFPLTVTSAQKNPTAFYLCASSPARDRVNEQFFGPGTRLTVL.